This TCR beta chain was profiled in a study of immune cell composition in non-small cell lung cancer. Normal lung was sampled as far from the tumour as possible, at least 3 cm. Worth noting for this clone: The antigen is unknown.

The V end lost 0 bases, the J end lost 0 bases, and 6 bases lay between the germline ends. This CDR3 is built from 16 residues. Germline lookup yields CDR1 LGHNA and CDR2 YSLEER. The repertoire was sequenced with immunoSEQ multiplex PCR; TCRdb's copy has only in-frame clones and lacks some. This sample has some 7,000 clones, with 70% to 80% found just once. Broader study findings: Dominant in vivo tumour-associated clones were not shown to share tumour-reactive sequences.

The receptor was derived from a human donor with non-small cell lung cancer. The specimen sequenced was non-adjacent lung tissue. This sequence joins TRBV4-3 and TRBJ2-6; the D gene is possibly TRBD1 (6 bases). CDR3 DNA: TGCGCCAGCAGCCAAGAGACAGGCTCTGGGGCCAACGTCCTGACTTTC. This gives the protein CASSQETGSGANVLTF.